The 16 T cell receptor beta chains below were found in one sample sequenced in a study of blood T cell repertoires in COVID-19. The repertoire was sequenced with immunoSEQ multiplex PCR; TCRdb's copy has only in-frame clones and lacks some. The profile covers roughly 220,000 clones, with 70% to 90% appearing a single time and about 4% taken by the ten largest. Sequenced sample: PBMCs or T cells enriched from blood (not recorded which). Receptor source: a woman aged 40-49 years with acute COVID-19.

The chain uses TRBV7-8 and TRBJ1-2; 7 nucleotides align to TRBD1. Per the germline V gene, CDR1 is SGHVS and CDR2 is FQNEAQ. V trimming: 5 bases; J trimming: 8 bases; junction bases outside the gene matches: 5. This CDR3 has 12 residues. DNA of the CDR3: TGTGCCAGCAGCCCAGACAGGGAGGGCTACACCTTC. It specifies CASSPDREGYTF.

CDR3 DNA sequence: TGTGCCAGCAGTACAACACAGGGGTGGGACACTGAAGCTTTCTTT. This codes for CASSTTQGWDTEAFF. This chain links TRBV14 with TRBJ1-1; 7 bases align to TRBD1. This CDR3 is 15 amino acids long. Germline V gene data show CDR1 as SGHDN and CDR2 as FVKESK. J gave up 3 bases and V 6 bases, and 10 bases lay outside the gene matches.

The V gene is TRBV12-3 or TRBV12-4, the J gene TRBJ2-2; D remains ambiguous. Trimming removed 4 bases from V and 2 bases from J, with 5 bases in between. The length of the CDR3 is 13 residues. The CDR3 DNA sequence: TGTGCCAGCAGTTCCAGTAACACCGGGGAGCTGTTTTTT. Its translation is CASSSSNTGELFF.

The chain employs TRBV11-2 and TRBJ1-3, with a possible D match to TRBD1 (6 bases). The germline V and J ends were trimmed by 6 bases and 0 bases, with 12 bases remaining between them. Germline CDR1 and CDR2: SGHAT and FQNNGV. The CDR3 loop spans 15 amino acids. The chain's CDR3 is CASSPTGGSGNTIYF. The CDR3 DNA reads TGTGCCAGCAGTCCGACAGGAGGCTCTGGAAACACCATATATTTT.

The rearrangement uses TRBV7-9 and TRBJ1-1; 8 positions agree with TRBD1. V trimming: 4 bases; J trimming: 6 bases; junction bases outside the gene matches: 16. The length of the CDR3 is 17 residues. Germline CDR1 is SEHNR and CDR2 is FQNEAQ (reference sequence). The CDR3 coding sequence is TGTGCCAGCAGCTCAGCCGGGACAGGTGGAGCAAGCCCTGAAGCTTTCTTT. This translates into CASSSAGTGGASPEAFF. Full variable domain (remainder filled in from reference TRBV7-9 and TRBJ1-1): DTGVSQNPRHKITKRGQNVTFRCDPISEHNRLYWYRQTLGQGPEFLTYFQNEAQLEKSRLLSDRFSAERPKGSFSTLEIQRTEQGDSAMYLCASSSAGTGGASPEAFFGQGTRLTVV.

Only one count was recorded for this clone. CDR3 coding DNA: TGTGCCAGCTTCCTGGGGACAGCTTTGGGGACCTTC. Translating it yields CASFLGTALGTF. The chain has TRBV2 and TRBJ1-2; the match to TRBD1 covers 7 bases. With V trimmed by 8 bases and J by 14 bases, 14 bases remained unmatched. Germline CDR1 reads SNHLY; CDR2 reads FYNNEI. The CDR3 contains 12 residues.

The chain uses TRBV7-9 and TRBJ1-1; 7 bases are a match to TRBD1. This CDR3 is 14 amino acids long. Germline V lookup: CDR1 SEHNR, CDR2 FQNEAQ (reference sequence). V shed 4 bases and J 4 bases; nucleotides not matched to a gene: 6. Here the CDR3 reads CASSSVGTVTEAFF. For the CDR3, the DNA is TGTGCCAGCAGCTCTGTAGGGACAGTCACTGAAGCTTTCTTT.

The chain joins TRBV7-8 to TRBJ2-5; tentative D call: TRBD1 (6 bases). This CDR3 spans 14 amino acids. Germline V gives CDR1 SGHVS, CDR2 FQNEAQ. The ends were cut back, 5 bases at V and 5 bases at J, with 15 bases in the middle. As DNA, the CDR3 is TGTGCCAGCAGCCTGAACCAGGGGCGGGAGACCCAGTACTTC. It codes for CASSLNQGRETQYF.

This clone appeared a few times. The chain carries TRBV4-2 and TRBJ1-2, with D perhaps TRBD1 (5 bases). This CDR3 is built from 14 residues. Germline assignment: CDR1 LGHNA and CDR2 YNFKEQ. Trimming took 5 bases from V and 2 from J, leaving 12 bases between them. CDR3 nucleotides: TGTGCCAGCAGCTCCCTCGGGGGGAACTATGGCTACACCTTC. This gives the protein CASSSLGGNYGYTF.

Here the CDR3 DNA reads TGTGCCAGCAGCGTATCGACAGACCCCAACTATGGCTACACCTTC. Amino acids: CASSVSTDPNYGYTF. V usage is TRBV9 and J usage is TRBJ1-2; tentative D call: TRBD1 (5 bases). Per germline, CDR1 SGDLS and CDR2 YYNGEE. Trimming shortened V by 1 base and J by 2 bases, and 12 bases separated the two germline ends. The CDR3 has 15 residues. Full variable domain (outside the CDR3, taken from reference TRBV9 and TRBJ1-2): DSGVTQTPKHLITATGQRVTLRCSPRSGDLSVYWYQQSLDQGLQFLIQYYNGEERAKGNILERFSAQQFPDLHSELNLSSLELGDSALYFCASSVSTDPNYGYTFGSGTRLTVV.

This chain uses TRBV19 with TRBJ1-5, with D maybe TRBD1 (6 bases). Trimming cost V 1 base and J 6 bases, with 16 bases left between them. Germline V lookup: CDR1 LNHDA, CDR2 SQIVND (reference sequence). The CDR3 loop spans 16 amino acids. CDR3 bases: TGTGCCAGTAGTATAGGTATGGGGGGGGGCACTCAGCCCCAGCATTTT. It translates to CASSIGMGGGTQPQHF.

This chain uses TRBV19 with TRBJ2-3, with 9 bases lining up with TRBD1. This CDR3 contains 15 residues. In germline, CDR1 is LNHDA, CDR2 SQIVND (reference sequence). Trimming removed 6 bases from V and 3 bases from J; junction bases left unmatched: 7. The CDR3 sequence: CASRMTGGHTDTQYF. CDR3 nucleotides: TGTGCCAGTAGGATGACAGGGGGTCATACAGATACGCAGTATTTT.

The V gene is TRBV6-5, the J gene TRBJ1-2; D is possibly TRBD1 (6 bases). V lost 3 bases, J lost 2 bases, and 10 bases lay in between. This CDR3 region has 14 residues. Germline assignment: CDR1 MNHEY and CDR2 SVGAGI. The CDR3 loop is CASSYWGRNYGYTF. The DNA of the CDR3 is TGTGCCAGCAGTTATTGGGGGCGAAACTATGGCTACACCTTC.

The chain links TRBV2 to TRBJ2-7; 12 bases are a match to TRBD1. The CDR3 sequence is 14 residues long. The germline gives CDR1 SNHLY, CDR2 FYNNEI. V was clipped by 8 bases and J by 4 bases; unmatched bases: 6. Here the CDR3 reads CASHGTGGNYEQYV. DNA of the CDR3: TGTGCCAGCCATGGGACAGGGGGCAATTACGAGCAGTACGTC.

The rearrangement links TRBV19 to TRBJ1-2, with TRBD1 identical over 12 bases. V trimming: 3 bases; J trimming: 7 bases; junction bases outside the gene matches: 6. CDR1 is LNHDA, CDR2 SQIVND, per germline (reference sequence). The CDR3 loop spans 15 amino acids. DNA of the CDR3: TGTGCCAGTAGTATGGGCCGGGACAGGGGGCTTGGCTACACCTTC. Its translation: CASSMGRDRGLGYTF.

V gene TRBV7-9 combines with J gene TRBJ2-3; tentatively, D is TRBD2 (5 bases). V was pared by 2 bases and J by 4 bases, with 16 bases between. This CDR3 has 16 residues. Germline V gene sequence: CDR1 SEHNR, CDR2 FQNEAQ (reference sequence). CDR3 loop: CASSLQSRGTADTQYF. In nucleotides, the CDR3 is TGTGCCAGCAGCTTACAATCTCGGGGAACAGCAGATACGCAGTATTTT.